Listed below are T cell receptor beta chains from one sample, sequenced in a study of long-term antiretroviral therapy in people with HIV. The method was immunoSEQ multiplex PCR; TCRdb's version includes in-frame clones alone and lacks a portion of them. The table lists over 25,000 clones, 93% of them singletons. Sequenced here: unsorted PBMCs, sampled 6.2 years after starting antiretroviral therapy. The receptors were gathered from a man aged 40-49 years with HIV. CDR3s include the opening cysteine and the closing phenylalanine or tryptophan. Each record gives: J gene, clone size, V gene, D gene, CDR3 DNA, CDR3 protein. The D gene is left open where the match is weak. Only part of the rows carry a size: once, few, many, or a class if the clone is expanded.

TRBJ2-2 | - | TRBV7-8 | TRBD1 | TGTGCCAGCAGCTTAATCATACAGGGGGCGACCGGGGAGCTGTTTTTT | CASSLIIQGATGELFF
TRBJ2-3 | - | TRBV5-5 | - | TGTGCCAGCAGCAGTAGCCCCCCCACAGATACGCAGTATTTT | CASSSSPPTDTQYF
TRBJ2-2 | - | TRBV7-2 | - | TGTGCCAGCAGCTCCTCGAAGGAGGGTTGGGGTGACACCGGGGAGCTGTTTTTT | CASSSSKEGWGDTGELFF
TRBJ2-2 | - | TRBV4-2 | TRBD2 | TGTGCCAGCAGCCACCCCTTGGGAGCGGGAGAGAGCGGGGAGCTGTTTTTT | CASSHPLGAGESGELFF
TRBJ2-7 | once | TRBV28 | - | TGTGCCAGCAGTTGGGGGTCTCAGCAGTACTTC | CASSWGSQQYF
TRBJ2-7 | - | TRBV11-1 | - | TGTGCCAGCAGCCCCCTGTGGGGGCAGGGCTACGAGCAGTACTTC | CASSPLWGQGYEQYF
TRBJ1-5 | - | TRBV6-1 | TRBD1 | TGTGCCAGTCGTACAGGGGGCAATCAGCCCCAGCATTTT | CASRTGGNQPQHF
TRBJ1-1 | - | TRBV27 | - | TGTGCCAGCAGTTTATCGGGGATCAACACTGAAGCTTTCTTT | CASSLSGINTEAFF
TRBJ2-5 | - | TRBV10-3 | TRBD2 | TGTGCCATCAGTGAGGGGGGAGGGGTAGAGACCCAGTACTTC | CAISEGGGVETQYF
TRBJ2-7 | once | TRBV29-1 | - | TGCAGCGGGTCCAGGGGAGGAGGGTACGAGCAGTACTTC | CSGSRGGGYEQYF
TRBJ2-2 | - | TRBV6-6 | TRBD2 | TGTGCCAGCAGTTACTCGGCGGGAGTGAACACCGGGGAGCTGTTTTTT | CASSYSAGVNTGELFF
TRBJ1-4 | - | TRBV5-1 | TRBD1 | TGCGCCAGCAGCCTTTTCGGGACAGGGGAGGAAAAACTGTTTTTT | CASSLFGTGEEKLFF
TRBJ1-1 | - | TRBV29-1 | - | TGCAGCGTTGAAGAAACAGGATGGCAAACTGAAGCTTTCTTT | CSVEETGWQTEAFF
TRBJ1-2 | - | TRBV29-1 | - | TGCAGCGTTCAGGGTCCGCGGGGAGCCTATGGCTACACCTTC | CSVQGPRGAYGYTF
TRBJ2-2 | - | TRBV19 | - | TGTGCCAGTAGTATGTGGTCCGGAGACGGGGAGCTGTTTTTT | CASSMWSGDGELFF
TRBJ2-2 | once | TRBV29-1 | - | TGCAGCGACTGGCACAGGTCGTCGGGGGAGCTGTTTTTT | CSDWHRSSGELFF
TRBJ2-3 | - | TRBV7-8 | - | TGTGCCAGCAGCTTATGGGTGGGGAGTAGGGATACGCAGTATTTT | CASSLWVGSRDTQYF
TRBJ1-1 | - | TRBV4-2 | - | TGTGCCAGCAGCCAAACCGGGAAAGGAGACACTGAAGCTTTCTTT | CASSQTGKGDTEAFF
TRBJ2-7 | - | TRBV9 | - | TGTGCCAGCAGCGCCACGTCTGGATCCGGCTTGCTCCGGGTCTCCTACGAGCAGTACTTC | CASSATSGSGLLRVSYEQYF
TRBJ2-3 | - | TRBV9 | TRBD2 | TGTGCCAGCAGCCGCGGGGGGCTAGATACGCAGTATTTT | CASSRGGLDTQYF
TRBJ2-3 | - | TRBV27 | - | TGTGCCAGCAGTTTATTTCCCCCCGGGGTCGGCCCGAAGGGGGGGACGCAAGATACGCAGTATTTT | CASSLFPPGVGPKGGTQDTQYF
TRBJ2-1 | - | TRBV18 | - | TGTGCCAGCTCACCAACGAATGAGCAGTTCTTC | CASSPTNEQFF
TRBJ2-7 | - | TRBV5-1 | TRBD2 | TGCGCCAGCACCCTACTCGGGACTAGCGGGAGTAGGAGTCCGCTCGAGCAGTACTTC | CASTLLGTSGSRSPLEQYF
TRBJ1-1 | - | TRBV11-1 | - | TGTGCCAGCAGCTTGGGGATGAACACTGAAGCTTTCTTT | CASSLGMNTEAFF
TRBJ2-1 | once | TRBV6-1 | - | TGTGCCAGCAGTGAAGTAGCGATGGTAAATGAGCAGTTCTTC | CASSEVAMVNEQFF
TRBJ2-7 | - | TRBV2 | TRBD1 | TGTGCCAGCAGTGGCGGGACAGGGCCGAACGAGCAGTACTTC | CASSGGTGPNEQYF
TRBJ2-7 | - | TRBV6-5 | TRBD1 | TGTGCCAGCAGGAGGGGGCCAAACTACGAGCAGTACTTC | CASRRGPNYEQYF
TRBJ2-2 | - | TRBV9 | - | TGTGCCAGCAGTCTCACCTCCGGGACGACCGAAGAGCTGTTTTTT | CASSLTSGTTEELFF
TRBJ1-1 | - | TRBV28 | - | TGTGCCAGCAGTTTACGGCAGCTGAACACTGAAGCTTTCTTT | CASSLRQLNTEAFF
TRBJ1-1 | - | TRBV29-1 | TRBD1 | TGCAGCGTTGATACAGGGGGGAGAGTAGCTTTCTTT | CSVDTGGRVAFF
TRBJ2-5 | - | TRBV18 | - | TGTGCCAGCTCAGACTCAGGTTCAGGTGGGGAGACCCAGTACTTC | CASSDSGSGGETQYF
TRBJ1-4 | - | TRBV27 | TRBD1 | TGTGCCAGCAGTCCCGACAGGGGATCGGGAAAACTGTTTTTT | CASSPDRGSGKLFF
TRBJ1-6 | - | TRBV27 | - | TGTGCCAGCAGTTACGATAAAGGAGTCGGTAATTCACCCCTCCACTTT | CASSYDKGVGNSPLHF
TRBJ1-3 | - | TRBV27 | - | TGTGCCAGCAGTTTATCATCCGGGGCTGGAAACACCATATATTTT | CASSLSSGAGNTIYF
TRBJ2-3 | - | TRBV4-2 | - | TGTGCCAGCAGCCAACGATCGTCCAGCGGCCGCACAGATACGCAGTATTTT | CASSQRSSSGRTDTQYF
TRBJ2-7 | - | TRBV6-1 | TRBD2 | TGTGCCAGCAGTGAACTAGCGGGAATCTACGAGCAGTACTTC | CASSELAGIYEQYF
TRBJ2-3 | - | TRBV30 | TRBD2 | TGTGCCTGGAGTGCAGCGGGAGGCGCAGGTACGCAGTATTTT | CAWSAAGGAGTQYF
TRBJ1-1 | medium-sized | TRBV11-2 | - | TGTGCCAGCAGCCTTTGGTCGAACACTGAAGCTTTCTTT | CASSLWSNTEAFF
TRBJ1-2 | - | TRBV7-9 | TRBD1 | TGTGCCAGCAGCTTAGTAGGGACAGCCTATGGCTACACCTTC | CASSLVGTAYGYTF
TRBJ1-1 | - | TRBV7-8 | - | TGTGCCAGCAGCTTACGGGCAGGGGCTATGGAAGCTTTCTTT | CASSLRAGAMEAFF
TRBJ2-7 | few | TRBV7-9 | - | TGTGCCAGCAGCGACGTTTCGGCAGGGTATGACGAGCAGTACTTC | CASSDVSAGYDEQYF
TRBJ2-5 | - | TRBV7-9 | - | TGTGCCAGCAGCTCGATGGGAGAGACCCAGTACTTC | CASSSMGETQYF
TRBJ2-3 | - | TRBV7-6 | TRBD2 | TGTGCCAGCAGCTCCCAACTAGCGGGGACCACAGATACGCAGTATTTT | CASSSQLAGTTDTQYF
TRBJ1-1 | - | TRBV7-2 | - | TGTGCCAGCAGCGCAGGACAAATTCGGGGTTTGGCTTTCTTT | CASSAGQIRGLAFF
TRBJ1-2 | - | TRBV2 | - | TGTGCCAGCAGTGAATCCGGGCCCCGGGCGGGCTACACCTTC | CASSESGPRAGYTF
TRBJ1-5 | - | TRBV7-9 | - | TGTGCCAGCAGCTTACAATCCCAGCCCCAGCATTTT | CASSLQSQPQHF
TRBJ2-5 | - | TRBV7-2 | TRBD2 | TGTGCCAGCAGCCGCGGGACGACTAGCGGGTTCCAAGAGACCCAGTACTTC | CASSRGTTSGFQETQYF
TRBJ1-2 | - | TRBV4-1 | TRBD1 | TGCGCCAGCAGCCTAGGGACAGGGGAACTCACAATCTACACCTTC | CASSLGTGELTIYTF
TRBJ2-5 | - | TRBV9 | - | TGTGCCAGCAGCAGTTACGGGGCCCAAGAGACCCAGTACTTC | CASSSYGAQETQYF
TRBJ2-1 | - | TRBV14 | - | TGTGCCAGCAACTCGCTTGGTACCCATGAGCAGTTCTTC | CASNSLGTHEQFF
TRBJ2-3 | few | TRBV5-6 | - | TGTGCCAGCAGCTTCACTGTGACCCGTGGGACAGATACGCAGTATTTT | CASSFTVTRGTDTQYF
TRBJ1-6 | - | TRBV6-4 | - | TGTGCCAGCAGTGTGGGCTCCTATAATTCACCCCTCCACTTT | CASSVGSYNSPLHF
TRBJ2-1 | - | TRBV7-3 | - | TGTGCCAGCAGTTCTAATCAGGGGAGCTCCTACAATGAGCAGTTCTTC | CASSSNQGSSYNEQFF
TRBJ1-2 | - | TRBV5-5 | - | TGTGCCAGCTCGTCGCGAAAGACCTATGGCTACACCTTC | CASSSRKTYGYTF
TRBJ2-2 | - | TRBV27 | - | TGTGCCAGCAGGGCATACCCAGAGAGGAGGGGACAGCTGTTTTTT | CASRAYPERRGQLFF
TRBJ2-7 | - | TRBV9 | - | TGTGCCAGCAGCGTAGAGTCAGGGGGGAGCTACGAGCAGTACTTC | CASSVESGGSYEQYF
TRBJ1-5 | - | TRBV15 | - | TGTGCCACCAGCAGGGGATTGAATCAGCCCCAGCATTTT | CATSRGLNQPQHF
TRBJ2-7 | - | TRBV18 | - | TGTGCCAGCTCACCTCGCGACACCTACGAGCAGTACTTC | CASSPRDTYEQYF
TRBJ2-1 | - | TRBV9 | TRBD2 | TGTGCCAGCAGCGCTACTAGCGGGAGTAGAAATGAGCAGTTCTTC | CASSATSGSRNEQFF
TRBJ2-1 | - | TRBV21-1 | - | TGTGCCAGCAGTAGAAGACCGGGGGGGCGGTCCGATGAGCAGTTCTTC | CASSRRPGGRSDEQFF